The sequence of this T cell receptor (beta chain) was determined in a study of molecular identifiers for immune sequencing clone quantification. In germline, CDR1 is MDHEN, CDR2 SYDVKM. This CDR3 region has 14 residues. Deletions cut 4 bases from V and 4 bases from J, with 13 bases between. This clonotype was observed a few times. The use of previously described methods and listed TCR primers produced the bulk TCR libraries. TCRdb fed the PCR reads into MiXCR, producing one record per CDR3 protein. The sample has 80,000 to 100,000 distinct CDR3 sequences, approximately 25% seen once. The rearrangement uses TRBV28 and TRBJ1-1, with D perhaps matching TRBD1 (6 bases). The source of this sequence is a human donor in good health. Some libraries in this study had Jurkat cell RNA spiked in. The sequencing sample was made of naive CD8+ T cells from blood, with Jurkat cell RNA spiked in. Subset described: FACS-sorted CD8+CD4-CCR7+CD45RA+ naive T cells. CDR3 in DNA: TGTGCCAGCAGTTACGCGACAGGATTCACTGAAGCTTTCTTT. Protein product: CASSYATGFTEAFF. The full variable domain, its missing parts supplied by reference TRBV28 and TRBJ1-1, is DVKVTQSSRYLVKRTGEKVFLECVQDMDHENMFWYRQDPGLGLRLIYFSYDVKMKEKGDIPEGYSVSREKKERFSLILESASTNQTSMYLCASSYATGFTEAFFGQGTRLTVV.